These 9 T cell receptor beta chains originate from one sample sequenced in a study of T cell responses to AZD1222 COVID-19 vaccine. Sequencing used immunoSEQ multiplex PCR; TCRdb keeps in-frame clones, though not all of them. This table holds more than 95,000 clones, 75% to 90% found once. The sample consisted of peripheral blood, taken on day 0 of MenACWY control vaccination. The receptors stem from an adult in good health.

The V gene is TRBV7-6, the J gene TRBJ2-1; D not certain. This CDR3 is 12 amino acids long. V gave up 6 bases and J gave up 3 bases, with 6 bases separating them. The germline CDR1 and CDR2 sequences are SGHVS and FNYEAQ. CDR3 DNA: TGTGCCAGCAGTGGGGACTACAATGAGCAGTTCTTC. This sequence encodes CASSGDYNEQFF. Looking up the rest from reference TRBV7-6 and TRBJ2-1 gives the full variable domain: GAGVSQSPRYKVTKRGQDVALRCDPISGHVSLYWYRQALGQGPEFLTYFNYEAQQDKSGLPNDRFSAERPEGSISTLTIQRTEQRDSAMYRCASSGDYNEQFFGPGTRLTVL.

The chain carries TRBV20-1 and TRBJ2-3; weak D call: TRBD2 (6 bases). The V and J ends lost 5 bases and 6 bases respectively, with 9 bases between them. This CDR3 spans 11 amino acids. The germline gives CDR1 DFQATT, CDR2 SNEGSKA (reference sequence). The CDR3 DNA reads as TGCAGTGCTGGGGGAGGCGATACGCAGTATTTT. This codes for CSAGGGDTQYF.

This clone appeared a single time. The V call is TRBV2, the J call TRBJ2-3; the D is unclear. Between the trimmed V and J ends, which lost 5 bases and 2 bases, there was a span of 8 bases. Germline loops: CDR1 SNHLY, CDR2 FYNNEI. The CDR3 has 13 amino acids. CDR3 in DNA: TGTGCCAGCAGTAGAAGGTTCACAGATACGCAGTATTTT. Translated: CASSRRFTDTQYF.

The rearrangement links TRBV13 to TRBJ2-3; TRBD2 agrees at 7 bases. This CDR3 region has 15 residues. The germline gives CDR1 PRHDT, CDR2 FYEKMQ (reference sequence). V lost 1 base, J lost 4 bases, and 5 bases stayed unmatched. The CDR3 coding sequence is TGTGCCAGCAGCTTAGTGGCGGGAGTCCCAGATACGCAGTATTTT. Translating gives CASSLVAGVPDTQYF.

This chain links TRBV27 with TRBJ1-5; D is ambiguous. The length of the CDR3 is 12 residues. Looked up from germline, CDR1 is MNHEY and CDR2 is SMNVEV (reference sequence). V lost 6 bases, J lost 7 bases, and 10 bases lay in between. The CDR3 DNA sequence: TGTGCCAGCAGCGGTCCAGCCCAGCCCCAGCATTTT. It codes for CASSGPAQPQHF.

The gene calls are TRBV7-9 and TRBJ1-3; a weak D match, TRBD1 (5 bases). Germline V gene lookup returns CDR1 SEHNR and CDR2 FQNEAQ (reference sequence). The CDR3 runs to 16 residues. The ends were cut back, 5 bases at V and 0 bases at J, with 14 bases in the middle. CDR3: CASSGRQLVSGNTIYF. As DNA, the CDR3 is TGTGCCAGCAGCGGACGACAGCTTGTCTCTGGAAACACCATATATTTT.

The gene calls are TRBV30 and TRBJ1-5; D gene unclear. This CDR3 spans 15 amino acids. Trimming pared 2 bases from V and 2 bases from J, leaving 13 bases between. Germline V gives CDR1 GTSNPN, CDR2 SVGIG (reference sequence). The CDR3 spells CAWSLSGGGNQPQHF. As DNA, the CDR3 is TGTGCCTGGAGTCTCTCGGGCGGGGGCAATCAGCCCCAGCATTTT.

The chain uses TRBV29-1 and TRBJ2-7, with 8 bases fitting TRBD2. Germline CDR1 and CDR2: SQVTM and ANQGSEA. V lost 3 bases, J lost 3 bases, and 13 bases stayed unmatched. The CDR3 has 16 residues. The CDR3 nucleotides read TGCAGCGTTGACGGAGTGCGGGGGGCGTTTGACTACGAGCAGTACTTC. This sequence encodes CSVDGVRGAFDYEQYF.

This chain joins TRBV7-9 and TRBJ2-7; 16 bases line up with TRBD2. Trimming took 5 bases from V and 4 from J; bases not matched to a gene: 5. Germline CDR1 is SEHNR and CDR2 is FQNEAQ (reference sequence). CDR3 length: 16 amino acids. This CDR3 is CASSPPGLAGGYEQYF. CDR3 DNA: TGTGCCAGCAGCCCTCCGGGACTAGCGGGAGGGTACGAGCAGTACTTC.